This TCR beta chain came from a study of cytomegalovirus exposure and HLA in healthy donors (dated by TCRdb to about 2017). For context, the study as a whole: An earlier analysis of approximately 550 of the donors reported roughly 270 Gb of sequence data and 117 million unique TCR beta sequences from 150 million to 200 million T cells. An early release that covered roughly 600 HLA-typed donors contained 250 to 350 gigabases of sequencing data and 85 million to 100 million unique TCR sequences. The genetic ancestry cluster associated with self-reported Caucasian donors included around four fifths of the roughly 360 genotyped donors. The aim of the study was to test whether cataloging public T cell receptors could identify signatures of past pathogen exposure. The study used immunosequencing to profile the T cell repertoires of about 670 subjects and linked those repertoires to cytomegalovirus serostatus. Besides the first cohort of approximately 710 subjects, a separate validation cohort made up of 120 different subjects was used. The study combined high-throughput TCR immunosequencing, statistical association of individual TCRs with disease status, and machine learning to predict cytomegalovirus infection status. To study patterns of TCR occurrence, a later analysis re-analyzed previously published TCR beta repertoires from more than 550 donors and added high-resolution HLA genotyping. In the later analysis, no new phenotypic data were used to find candidate immune exposures; instead, reliance was placed on TCR beta sequences and their occurrence across donors. To decide whether each TCR beta V gene segment behaved as functional or pseudogenic, an earlier analysis of nearly 600 of the donors relied on high-throughput TCR beta sequencing. Alongside the repertoire data, information on donor age, sex, ethnicity and CMV serostatus was compiled. A later genetic analysis took genome-wide SNP genotypes for about 65% of the roughly 670 donors and used that subset as a discovery cohort. All discovery cohort repertoires had been generated on a single sequencing platform. Both class I and class II loci were covered by HLA typing, at four-digit resolution. The number of donors typed differed by locus, with about 629-630 for A, B, C, DRB1 and DQB1, 522 for DQA1, 600 to 610 for DPA1, and 472 for DPB1. Five DR-DQ haplotypes were treated as single units for association and clustering because of strong linkage in the cohort. Among roughly 400 genotyped donors of the cohort, an average of approximately 200,000 unique TCR beta nucleotide sequences was sequenced per donor, of which roughly 17% were non-productive. Summary of the overall study and its limitations: In both the original and validation cohorts, the classifier was reported to diagnose cytomegalovirus status with high specificity and sensitivity. In a later analysis, HLA-associated TCR beta chains were found to be more clonally expanded and to have lower generation probabilities than equally common non-associated chains. A later analysis reported that several top co-occurrence clusters appeared linked to parvovirus B19, influenza, CMV and Epstein-Barr virus. A total of 150 to 200 TCR beta chains were listed by the study as associated with cytomegalovirus. A later analysis found that TCR association rates varied across HLA loci, with DRB1 alleles showing the most associated TCRs and HLA-C alleles the fewest. A further reported finding was that TCR beta sequences accurately predicted the HLA-A and HLA-B alleles for most subjects in the first cohort. It was suggested by the authors that the approach could potentially be generalized to other disease states and immunological phenotypes. Because some donors lacked HLA typing at each locus, the association tests relied only on the typed subset. A later analysis found that most CMV-associated TCR beta chains appeared HLA-restricted, with HLA associations seemingly driven largely by CMV exposure. A later analysis associated 16,951 TCR beta sequences with specific HLA alleles at a false discovery rate of 0.05. For the cohort, immune exposure information was limited to CMV serostatus. Most TCR sequences were observed very rarely across donors, whereas some public TCRs were present in many individuals. The cohort was sequenced for TCR beta chains only, and without alpha or paired-chain data the features that could be detected were limited. In an earlier analysis of roughly 560 of the donors, most TCR beta V segments were observed in productive rearrangements about 90% or about 30% of the time, broadly matching IMGT annotations. In a later genetic analysis, fewer N-insertions in productive TCRs were reported among donors in an Asian-associated ancestry cluster than the roughly 640-donor mean. Three of the identified cytomegalovirus-associated TCR beta chains were confirmed in vitro to be specific for cytomegalovirus antigens. The earlier analysis of nearly 600 of the donors excluded some 16 rarely observed V segments, including chromosome 9 orphons, because counts were too low. A group of highly shared sequence variants was considered likely to be a technical artifact of the sequencing pipeline. The 87-base-pair reads could not distinguish some IMGT-functional V segments, including TRBV6-2 and TRBV6-3, so those segments were excluded. Correlated functional status among segregating V segments might be attributable to linkage disequilibrium, but an unknown experimental factor could not be ruled out. V-gene and J-gene trimming of TCR beta chains was associated with a missense DCLRE1C variant in a later genetic analysis, and the association was replicated in an independent cohort. Assigning TCR associations to individual alleles was difficult when HLA alleles, especially DR and DQ, strongly co-occurred. Sequencing depth was assumed to be roughly uniform across donors in the presence/absence analyses, though that assumption may not hold.

Library preparation employed the immunoSEQ multiplex PCR assay. The multiplex PCR relied on a mix of 60 forward primers for TCR Vbeta segments and 13 reverse primers for TCR Jbeta segments. Amplification of the CDR3 region of rearranged TCR beta genes was performed with a multiplex PCR assay on genomic DNA. The amplified TCR beta libraries were sequenced on the Illumina HiSeq System as 87-base-pair reads. The paper's data handling went like this. A later analysis counted approximately 74 million unique TCR beta chains across the 700 or so repertoires, and roughly 10 million of these chains were shared by at least two donors. Raw reads were error-corrected and collapsed into unique sequences with a nearest-neighbor algorithm that merged closely related sequences to remove PCR and sequencing errors. CDR3 sequences were aligned to IMGT reference sequences to assign V, D and J gene segments. For a sequence to be retained, a match of at least six nucleotides to both a V gene segment and a J gene segment was required. A rearrangement was called productive if the CDR3 had no stop codons and remained in frame with V and J, and every other rearrangement was called non-productive. Following IMGT convention, CDR3 was defined as the stretch from the second conserved V-encoded cysteine up to the conserved J-encoded phenylalanine. In an earlier analysis of roughly 610 of the donors, sequences lacking an unambiguous match to a single V gene segment were excluded. In an earlier analysis of 587 of the donors, a V segment was called functional when productive rearrangements were above 56.7%, and segregating when the standard deviation between donors exceeded 5%. A statistical classification framework was built for diagnosing cytomegalovirus status from the catalog of TCR beta chain sequences. In a later analysis, TCR nucleotide sequences were compared against IMGT/GENE-DB human TR gene sequences so that V and J genes could be assigned. The TCRdist pipeline was used in a later analysis to assign CDR3 sequences and most-parsimonious VDJ recombination scenarios. In a later analysis, each TCR beta chain was defined by its CDR3 amino acid sequence together with its V-gene family, and reads lacking a unique V-gene family were excluded. A later analysis removed 500 to 650 highly shared, low-generation-probability nucleotide sequences to deal with suspected cross-contamination and a sequencing artifact. In a later analysis, a clonal expansion index was calculated for each public chain from normalized within-repertoire ranks of inferred template counts. In a later analysis, generation probabilities were computed using a VDJ recombination model fitted to out-of-frame rearrangements, and the results were checked against IGoR. In a later analysis, hypergeometric tests were used to score TCR-TCR, TCR-HLA and TCR-CMV co-occurrence, with a repertoire-size bias correction applied to TCR pairs. A later analysis estimated false discovery rates by permuting HLA or CMV assignments 20 times. In a later analysis, co-occurring TCRs were grouped with DBSCAN, and TCRdist sequence similarity was added when clustering was performed within HLA-allele-positive subsets. Repertoires with fewer than 30,000 or more than 120,000 public chains were left out of co-occurrence clustering, as were five repertoires with anomalous nucleotide sharing. TCRdb limited this immuneACCESS table to in-frame rearrangements with V and J called. A share of clones is missing; checked studies link under half to unresolved V genes, and the rest is unexplained. D and trimming come from the DNA, and the V and J calls and clone size come from that table. The sample's own table lists approximately 96,000 clones. The ten largest clones add up to more than 5.5% of the sample.

The CDR3, cysteine through phenylalanine, is 16 amino acids long. Just the 48-base CDR3 DNA is kept, in frame starting at base 1. V is pruned by 3 bases and J by 2 bases, leaving 4 bases of the junction without a gene match. The germline V gene sets CDR1 to LGHNA and CDR2 to YSLEER. The cohort comprised around 690 healthy bone marrow donors. At the time of sampling, all cohort members were nominally healthy, though unrecorded immune exposures were likely present. The donor was CMV seropositive and belonged to the group of over 250 seropositive cohort members. A peripheral blood sample was collected from each donor, and TCR beta sequencing was performed on peripheral blood mononuclear cells. The Qiagen DNeasy Blood Extraction Kit was used to extract genomic DNA from the blood cell samples. Remarks on this clone: The antigen it recognizes is unknown.

The sample consisted of PBMCs. The TCR was taken from a girl aged 5-17 years in good health and CMV-seropositive. The chain is made from TRBV4-3 and TRBJ2-1, with 10 bases matching TRBD1. The CDR3 loop reads CASSHPGTGAYNEQFF. The DNA reads as follows: TGCGCCAGCAGCCACCCCGGGACAGGGGCCTACAATGAGCAGTTCTTC.